At least ten counts were recorded for the clone carrying this T cell receptor beta chain. Construction of TCR beta libraries relied on iRepertoire HTBI primers and on Arm-PCR targeting CDR3 regions. TCRdb recomputed calls from the multiplex PCR reads with MiXCR, one row per CDR3 protein. The sample includes approximately 360,000 distinct CDR3 sequences, approximately 10% of them seen just once. Trimming shortened V by 7 bases and J by 5 bases, and 8 bases separated the two germline ends. Germline CDR1 reads DFQATT; CDR2 reads SNEGSKA (reference sequence). There are 11 residues in the CDR3. The sample comes from a study of regulatory T cells in long-lasting Graves disease. The time point denotes: newly diagnosed GD, antithyroid drugs for less than 3 months. Isolated PBMC RNA provided the starting material for the TCR library. The same data also contributed to another study, on T cells in Graves' hyperthyroidism and ophthalmopathy.

The sequencing used peripheral blood mononuclear cells (PBMCs), collected at new diagnosis, from a patient treated with antithyroid drugs. This TCR derives from a woman between 18 and 29 years old with Graves disease. The chain joins TRBV20-1 to TRBJ2-2; D uncertain. As DNA, the CDR3 is TGCAGTGTTAAGGATACCGGGGAGCTGTTTTTT. It translates to CSVKDTGELFF.